This T cell receptor beta chain was obtained from a study of T cell responses to AZD1222 COVID-19 vaccine. Overall study findings and caveats: Across spike, vaccine-associated CD4 TCRs were found, dominant at 160-218 and 743-854. The study sampled repertoires only after the peak T cell response.

CDR1 is LNHDA, CDR2 SQIVND, per germline (reference sequence). The CDR3 is made up of 17 amino acids. V trimming: 4 bases; J trimming: 2 bases; junction bases outside the gene matches: 13. A remark on this clone: Its target is unknown.

Sequenced by immunoSEQ multiplex PCR; TCRdb stores in-frame clones only, minus some. The sample has 95,000 to 150,000 clones; roughly 90% are singletons. Sequenced material: peripheral blood, taken on day 0 of AZD1222 vaccination. The gene calls are TRBV19 and TRBJ1-1; 7 bases fit TRBD1. The TCR sequence derives from an adult in good health. The CDR3 coding sequence is TGTGCCAGTAGTAGTCCTCGTGACAGGGTGTATAACACTGAAGCTTTCTTT. It specifies CASSSPRDRVYNTEAFF.